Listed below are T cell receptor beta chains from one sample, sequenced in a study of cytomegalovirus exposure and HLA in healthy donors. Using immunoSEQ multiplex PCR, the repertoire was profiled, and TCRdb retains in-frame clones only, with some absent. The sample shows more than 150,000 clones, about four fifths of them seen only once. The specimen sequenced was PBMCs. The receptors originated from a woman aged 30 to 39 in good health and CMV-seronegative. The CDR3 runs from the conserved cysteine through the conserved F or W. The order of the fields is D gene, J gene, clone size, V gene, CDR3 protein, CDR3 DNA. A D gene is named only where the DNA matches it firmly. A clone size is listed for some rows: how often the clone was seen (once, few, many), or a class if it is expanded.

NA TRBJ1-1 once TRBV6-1 CASSEIRGNTEAFF TGTGCCAGCAGTGAGATTCGGGGGAACACTGAAGCTTTCTTT
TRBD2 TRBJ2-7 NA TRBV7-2 CASSRGRGGLYEQYF TGTGCCAGCAGCCGGGGGCGGGGGGGCTTGTACGAGCAGTACTTC
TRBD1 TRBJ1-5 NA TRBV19 CASSIDRTGPQPQHF TGTGCCAGTAGTATAGATCGGACAGGGCCTCAGCCCCAGCATTTT
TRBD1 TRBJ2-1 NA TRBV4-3 CASSPGQGYNEQFF TGCGCCAGCAGCCCGGGACAGGGGTACAATGAGCAGTTCTTC
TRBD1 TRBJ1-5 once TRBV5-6 CASSTGQGRQPQHF TGTGCCAGCAGTACCGGACAGGGCAGGCAGCCCCAGCATTTT
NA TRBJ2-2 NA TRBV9 CASSLHGGYGELFF TGTGCCAGCAGCCTCCACGGGGGTTATGGGGAGCTGTTTTTT
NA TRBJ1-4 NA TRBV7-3 CASSPGSGEKLFF TGTGCCAGCAGCCCTGGGTCGGGTGAAAAACTGTTTTTT
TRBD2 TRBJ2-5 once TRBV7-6 CASSLGTSEGETQYF TGTGCCAGCAGCCTAGGGACTAGCGAGGGGGAGACCCAGTACTTC
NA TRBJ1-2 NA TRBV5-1 CASSLAGKGNYGYTF TGCGCCAGCAGCTTGGCAGGGAAAGGGAACTATGGCTACACCTTC
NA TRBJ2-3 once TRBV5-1 CASSANSPSSTDTQYF TGCGCCAGCAGCGCCAACTCCCCTAGCAGCACAGATACGCAGTATTTT
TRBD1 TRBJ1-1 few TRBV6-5 CASSYDRGRFATEAFF TGTGCCAGCAGTTACGACAGGGGTCGGTTCGCCACTGAAGCTTTCTTT
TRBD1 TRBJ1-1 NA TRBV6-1 CASSKRTGLNTEAFF TGTGCCAGCAGTAAACGGACAGGGCTTAACACTGAAGCTTTCTTT
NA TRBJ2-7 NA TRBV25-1 CASSPTGNYEQYF TGTGCCAGCAGTCCCACAGGAAACTACGAGCAGTACTTC
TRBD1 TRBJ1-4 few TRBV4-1 CASRDRGLVSEKLFF TGCGCCAGCAGGGACAGGGGGCTTGTGAGTGAAAAACTGTTTTTT
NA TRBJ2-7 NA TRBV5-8 CASSLRGGSEQYF TGTGCCAGCAGCTTGAGAGGAGGGAGCGAGCAGTACTTC
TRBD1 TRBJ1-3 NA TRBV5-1 CASSPDRPSGNTIYF TGCGCCAGCAGCCCGGACAGGCCCTCTGGAAACACCATATATTTT
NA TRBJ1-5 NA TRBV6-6 CASSYPGIWGNQPQHF TGTGCCAGCAGTTACCCAGGGATATGGGGCAATCAGCCCCAGCATTTT
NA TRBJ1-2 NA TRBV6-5 CASSYLGVDGYTF TGTGCCAGCAGTTACTTAGGGGTTGATGGCTACACCTTC
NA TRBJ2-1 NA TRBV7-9 CASSRLDTNNEQFF TGTGCCAGCAGCCGATTAGACACAAACAATGAGCAGTTCTTC
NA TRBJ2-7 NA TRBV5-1 CASSLRTGRAYEQYF TGCGCCAGCAGCTTACGGACAGGGAGGGCCTACGAGCAGTACTTC
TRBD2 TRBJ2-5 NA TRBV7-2 CASSPRTSVETQYF TGTGCCAGCAGCCCAAGGACTAGCGTAGAGACCCAGTACTTC
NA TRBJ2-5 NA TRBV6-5 CASRRGGGLETQYF TGTGCCAGCAGAAGGGGGGGCGGATTGGAGACCCAGTACTTC